This TCR beta chain was identified in a study of cytomegalovirus exposure and HLA in healthy donors (TCRdb year 2017). For the wider study: An earlier analysis of 587 of the donors reported over 250 Gb of sequence data and about 120 million unique TCR beta sequences obtained from roughly 180 million T cells. High-throughput TCR immunosequencing, statistical association of individual TCRs with disease status, and machine learning were combined to predict cytomegalovirus infection status. HLA typing included class I and class II loci at four-digit resolution. Typing coverage varied by locus: 629-630 donors for A, B, C, DRB1 and DQB1; roughly 560 for DQA1; around 570 for DPA1; some 470 for DPB1. The study used immunosequencing to profile the T cell repertoires of approximately 630 subjects and linked those repertoires to cytomegalovirus serostatus. Among the approximately 420 genotyped donors, approximately 76% belonged to the genetic ancestry cluster associated with self-reported Caucasian donors. Across approximately 420 genotyped donors of the cohort, an average of approximately 220,000 unique TCR beta nucleotide sequences per donor were sequenced, and approximately 19% of those sequences were non-productive. In an earlier analysis of roughly 540 of the donors, high-throughput TCR beta sequencing was used to judge whether each TCR beta V gene segment behaved as functional or pseudogenic. The study aimed to test whether signatures of past pathogen exposure could be identified by cataloging public T cell receptors. A later genetic analysis used genome-wide SNP genotypes for about 65% of the 666 donors, treating that subset as a discovery cohort. Donor age, sex, ethnicity and CMV serostatus were compiled alongside the repertoire data. Every repertoire in the discovery cohort had been generated on one and the same sequencing platform. The later analysis used no new phenotypic data to find candidate immune exposures, relying instead on TCR beta sequences and their occurrence across donors. Roughly 5 DR-DQ haplotypes were handled as single units for association and clustering, since linkage in the cohort was strong. An early release covering over 500 HLA-typed donors comprised 250 to 350 gigabases of sequencing data and around 85 million unique TCR sequences. To study patterns of TCR occurrence, a later analysis re-analyzed previously published TCR beta repertoires from 550 to 800 donors and added high-resolution HLA genotyping. A separate validation cohort of over a hundred different subjects was used in addition to the 666-subject first cohort.

Paper-wide results and their limitations: For the cohort, immune exposure information was limited to CMV serostatus. According to a later analysis, TCR association rates differed among HLA loci, with DRB1 alleles showing the most associated TCRs and HLA-C alleles showing the fewest. While some public TCRs were present in many individuals, most TCR sequences turned up only very rarely across donors. Specific HLA alleles were associated with about 17,000 TCR beta sequences at a false discovery rate of 0.05 in a later analysis. When HLA alleles, especially DR and DQ, strongly co-occurred, attributing TCR associations to individual alleles was difficult. A later analysis reported that several top co-occurrence clusters appeared linked to parvovirus B19, influenza, CMV and Epstein-Barr virus. In a later genetic analysis, a missense DCLRE1C variant was associated with V-gene and J-gene trimming of TCR beta chains, and the association was replicated in an independent cohort. The sequencing pipeline was judged likely to have produced a cluster of highly shared sequence variants as a technical artifact. Only TCR beta chains were sequenced in this cohort, and the absence of alpha or paired-chain data limited detectable features. Linkage disequilibrium might explain the correlated functional status among segregating V segments, but an unknown experimental factor could not be ruled out. It was suggested by the authors that the approach could potentially be generalized to other disease states and immunological phenotypes. The classifier was reported to diagnose cytomegalovirus status with high specificity and sensitivity in both the original and validation cohorts. In the study, some 180 TCR beta chains were listed as associated with cytomegalovirus. A later analysis found that most CMV-associated TCR beta chains appeared HLA-restricted, with HLA associations seemingly driven largely by CMV exposure. Because the 87-base-pair reads could not distinguish some IMGT-functional V segments, including TRBV6-2 and TRBV6-3, those segments were excluded. In a later analysis, HLA-associated TCR beta chains were found to be more clonally expanded and to have lower generation probabilities than equally common non-associated chains. In an earlier analysis of several hundred of the donors, most TCR beta V segments were observed in productive rearrangements about 90% or about 30% of the time, broadly matching IMGT annotations. A few of the identified cytomegalovirus-associated TCR beta chains were confirmed in vitro to be specific for cytomegalovirus antigens. Because HLA typing was missing for some donors at each locus, association tests included only the typed subset. Presence/absence analyses assumed roughly uniform sequencing depth across donors, an assumption that may not hold. The earlier analysis of some 560 of the donors excluded 15 to 20 rarely observed V segments, including chromosome 9 orphons, because counts were too low. A later genetic analysis reported fewer N-insertions in productive TCRs among donors in an Asian-associated ancestry cluster than the roughly 700-donor mean. A further reported finding was that TCR beta sequences accurately predicted the HLA-A and HLA-B alleles for most subjects in the first cohort.

On this clone: What antigen it recognizes has not been identified. The sample holds no much larger clone one base away, and base qualities are not on file. Additional DNA sequences in this sample encode the identical CDR3.

Per the germline V gene, SGHVS is the CDR1 and FQNEAQ is the CDR2. At the junction V is shortened by 5 bases and J by 5 bases; bases outside the gene matches: 5. There are 14 amino acids in the CDR3, from cysteine to phenylalanine inclusive. Here the CDR3 DNA is all that survives: 42 bases in frame from base 1. Library generation was performed with the immunoSEQ multiplex PCR assay. For the multiplex PCR, a mixture combining 60 forward primers for TCR Vbeta segments and 13 reverse primers for TCR Jbeta segments was used. Amplification of the CDR3 region of rearranged TCR beta genes was performed with a multiplex PCR assay on genomic DNA. The amplified TCR beta libraries were sequenced on the Illumina HiSeq System as 87-base-pair reads. Concerning the study's data processing: A later analysis tallied around 82 million unique TCR beta chains across the 666 repertoires, and some 10 million of those chains were shared by two or more donors. A nearest-neighbor algorithm error-corrected the raw reads and collapsed the reads into unique sequences, merging closely related sequences to remove PCR and sequencing errors. V, D and J gene segments were assigned by aligning CDR3 sequences to IMGT reference sequences. Each retained sequence needed at least a six-nucleotide match to both a V gene segment and a J gene segment. Rearrangements were classified as productive when the CDR3 lacked stop codons and remained in frame with V and J, and all other rearrangements were classified as non-productive. CDR3 was defined according to IMGT convention as the region running from the second conserved V-encoded cysteine to the conserved J-encoded phenylalanine. The earlier analysis of 450 to 750 of the donors excluded any sequence lacking an unambiguous match to a single V gene segment. In an earlier analysis of several hundred of the donors, V segments were called functional above 56.7% productive rearrangements and were called segregating when the between-donor standard deviation exceeded 5%. A statistical classification framework was built to diagnose cytomegalovirus status from the catalog of TCR beta chain sequences. V and J gene assignment, in a later analysis, came from comparing TCR nucleotide sequences with IMGT/GENE-DB human TR gene sequences. A later analysis assigned CDR3 sequences and most-parsimonious VDJ recombination scenarios with the TCRdist pipeline. In a later analysis, each TCR beta chain was defined by its CDR3 amino acid sequence together with its V-gene family, and reads lacking a unique V-gene family were excluded. To address suspected cross-contamination and a sequencing artifact, a later analysis removed 592 highly shared, low-generation-probability nucleotide sequences. A later analysis calculated a clonal expansion index for each public chain from normalized within-repertoire ranks of inferred template counts. Generation probabilities in a later analysis came from a VDJ recombination model fitted to out-of-frame rearrangements, and those results were checked against IGoR. In a later analysis, TCR-TCR, TCR-HLA and TCR-CMV co-occurrence was scored with hypergeometric tests, and a repertoire-size bias correction was applied to TCR pairs. To estimate false discovery rates, a later analysis permuted the HLA or CMV assignments 20 times. In a later analysis, co-occurring TCRs were grouped using DBSCAN, and TCRdist sequence similarity was added for clustering within HLA-allele-positive subsets. Repertoires with fewer than 30,000 or more than 120,000 public chains, plus five repertoires with anomalous nucleotide sharing, were excluded from co-occurrence clustering. TCRdb re-hosts the immuneACCESS table, in-frame sequences only. Its copies lack some clones; in the studies checked, an unresolved V gene accounts for under half of them, and the cause for the rest is not known. D and trimming were read from the DNA, whereas the V and J calls and clone size are those reported in that table. This sample is represented by 180,000 or so clones; about 9% of them were singletons. The ten largest account for 1% to 1.5% of the sample.

The cohort comprised fewer than 700 healthy bone marrow donors. At the time of sampling, every cohort member was nominally healthy, though immune exposures that went unrecorded were likely present. The donor was CMV seropositive and belonged to the group of 250 to 350 seropositive cohort members. A peripheral blood sample was provided by each donor, and peripheral blood mononuclear cells were used for TCR beta sequencing. Genomic DNA extraction from the blood cell samples was performed with the Qiagen DNeasy Blood Extraction Kit. The receptor chain draws on TRBV7-8 and TRBJ1-1; 10 nucleotides in the junction match TRBD1. Sequenced: PBMCs. This TCR derives from a woman between 25 and 40 years old in good health and CMV-seropositive. The DNA sequence is as follows: TGTGCCAGCAGCCGTTGGACAGGGGGGACTGAAGCTTTCTTT. It translates as CASSRWTGGTEAFF.